This T cell receptor (beta chain) was observed in a study of blood T cell repertoires in COVID-19. In the study overall: Whether acute or convalescent, the COVID-19 samples came from the United States, Italy and Spain. PBMCs, B-cell-depleted T cells, or T cells were the source of the cDNA or gDNA that made up the material.

Trimming took 5 bases from V and 5 from J, leaving 8 bases between them. The CDR3 totals 12 residues. CDR1 is SGHAT and CDR2 is FQDESV in the germline V gene (reference sequence). How the authors handled the data: For nucleated cells, counts were estimated from reference gene primer amplification. Clones were sequenced by immunoSEQ multiplex PCR, and TCRdb holds only the in-frame ones, with some missing. The D gene and trimming were derived from the DNA, and the V and J assignments and clone size from that table. The data contain some 350,000 clones, around four fifths of them singletons. The chain is built from TRBV11-1 and TRBJ2-3, with unresolved D. Sample: peripheral blood. The clonotype comes from a man aged 30 to 45 with active or convalescent COVID-19. The chain's CDR3 is CASSLLRDTQYF. The CDR3 DNA reads TGTGCCAGCAGCCTACTAAGAGATACGCAGTATTTT.